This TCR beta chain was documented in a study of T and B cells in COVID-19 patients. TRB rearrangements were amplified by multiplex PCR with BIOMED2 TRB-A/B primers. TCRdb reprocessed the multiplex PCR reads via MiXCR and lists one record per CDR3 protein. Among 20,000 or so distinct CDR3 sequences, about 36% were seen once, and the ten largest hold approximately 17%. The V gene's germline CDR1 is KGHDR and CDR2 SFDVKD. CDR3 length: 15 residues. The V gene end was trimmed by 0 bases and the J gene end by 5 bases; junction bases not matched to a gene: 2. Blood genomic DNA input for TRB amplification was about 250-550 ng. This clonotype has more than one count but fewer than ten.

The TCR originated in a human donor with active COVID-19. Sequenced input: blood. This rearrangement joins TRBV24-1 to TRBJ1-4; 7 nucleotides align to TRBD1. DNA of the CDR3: TGTGCCACCAGTGATTTGCGCAGGGGGAATGAAAAACTGTTTTTT. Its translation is CATSDLRRGNEKLFF.